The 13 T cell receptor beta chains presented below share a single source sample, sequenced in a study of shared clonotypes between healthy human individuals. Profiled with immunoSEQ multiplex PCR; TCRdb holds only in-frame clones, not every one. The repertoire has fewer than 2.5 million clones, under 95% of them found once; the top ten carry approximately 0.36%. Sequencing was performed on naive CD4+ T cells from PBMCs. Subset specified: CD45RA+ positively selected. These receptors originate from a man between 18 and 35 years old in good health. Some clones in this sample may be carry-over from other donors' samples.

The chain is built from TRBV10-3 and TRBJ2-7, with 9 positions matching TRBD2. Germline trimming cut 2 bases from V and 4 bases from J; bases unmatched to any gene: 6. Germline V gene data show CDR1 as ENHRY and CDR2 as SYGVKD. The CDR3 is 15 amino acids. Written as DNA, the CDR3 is TGTGCCATCAGTGAGGGCGGGAGGGCCGTTTACGAGCAGTACTTC. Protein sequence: CAISEGGRAVYEQYF.

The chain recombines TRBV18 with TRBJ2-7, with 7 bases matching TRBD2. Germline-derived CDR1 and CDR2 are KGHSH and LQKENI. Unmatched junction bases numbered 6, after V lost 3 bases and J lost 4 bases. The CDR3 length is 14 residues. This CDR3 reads CASSPRGSRYEQYF. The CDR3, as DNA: TGTGCCAGCTCACCGCGGGGGTCGAGGTACGAGCAGTACTTC.

The CDR3 region is CASSLKEGAGELFF. The CDR3 nucleotides read TGCGCCAGCAGCTTGAAGGAGGGAGCCGGGGAGCTGTTTTTT. The chain carries TRBV5-1 and TRBJ2-2; D possibly corresponds to TRBD2 (6 bases). CDR1 and CDR2 (germline): SGHRS, YFSETQ. The CDR3 runs 14 residues. Trimming took 1 base from V and 6 from J, leaving 10 bases between them.

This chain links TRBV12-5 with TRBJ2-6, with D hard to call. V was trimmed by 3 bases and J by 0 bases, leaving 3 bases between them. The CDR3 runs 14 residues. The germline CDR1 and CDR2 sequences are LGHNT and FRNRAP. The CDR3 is CASGLDSGANVLTF. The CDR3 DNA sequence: TGTGCTAGTGGTTTAGACTCTGGGGCCAACGTCCTGACTTTC.

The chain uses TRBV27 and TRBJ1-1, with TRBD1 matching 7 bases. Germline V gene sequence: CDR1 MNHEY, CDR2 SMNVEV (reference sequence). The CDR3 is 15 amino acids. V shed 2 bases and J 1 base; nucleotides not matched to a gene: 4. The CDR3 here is CASSLKGATNTEAFF. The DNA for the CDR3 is TGTGCCAGCAGTTTAAAGGGGGCGACGAACACTGAAGCTTTCTTT.

In nucleotides, the CDR3 is TGTGCCAGCATCAACCTGGACACCTACGAGCAGTACTTC. This encodes CASINLDTYEQYF. The chain has TRBV6-1 and TRBJ2-7; TRBD1 is a possible D gene (5 bases). CDR3 size: 13 residues. Trimming cost V 7 bases and J 2 bases, with 12 bases left between them. CDR1 and CDR2 from the germline V gene are MNHNS and SASEGT.

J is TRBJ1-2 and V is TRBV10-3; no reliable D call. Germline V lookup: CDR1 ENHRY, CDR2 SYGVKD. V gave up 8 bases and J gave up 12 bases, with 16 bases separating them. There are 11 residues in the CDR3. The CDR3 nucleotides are TGTGCCATCCCCGGGGAGGGCCTAAACACCTTC. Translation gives CAIPGEGLNTF.

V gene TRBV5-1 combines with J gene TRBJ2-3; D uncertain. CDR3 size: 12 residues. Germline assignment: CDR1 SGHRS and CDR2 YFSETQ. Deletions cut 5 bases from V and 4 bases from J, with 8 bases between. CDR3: CASSVSADTQYF. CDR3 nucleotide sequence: TGCGCCAGCAGTGTGAGTGCAGATACGCAGTATTTT.

The CDR3: CATSRVRGDLGGYTF. The CDR3 DNA is TGTGCCACCAGCAGAGTGCGAGGAGACCTAGGGGGCTACACCTTC. The chain joins TRBV15 to TRBJ1-2; D is undetermined. Trimming removed 1 base at V and 8 bases at J, with 17 bases between. From germline, CDR1 is LNHNV and CDR2 YYDKDF (reference sequence). There are 15 residues in the CDR3.

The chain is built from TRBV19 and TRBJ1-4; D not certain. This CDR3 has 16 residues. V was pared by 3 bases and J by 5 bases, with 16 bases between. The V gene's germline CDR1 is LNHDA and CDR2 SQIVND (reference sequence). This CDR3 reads CASSIFTSAINEKLFF. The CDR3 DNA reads TGTGCCAGTAGTATTTTCACAAGCGCGATCAATGAAAAACTGTTTTTT.

CDR3 amino acids: CASSFGRRTNYGYTF. The CDR3, as DNA: TGTGCCAGCAGTTTTGGGCGTCGAACGAACTATGGCTACACCTTC. The chain has TRBV28 and TRBJ1-2; D is uncertain. The CDR3 totals 15 residues. Trimming shortened V by 3 bases and J by 2 bases, and 13 bases separated the two germline ends. Germline-derived CDR1 and CDR2 are MDHEN and SYDVKM.

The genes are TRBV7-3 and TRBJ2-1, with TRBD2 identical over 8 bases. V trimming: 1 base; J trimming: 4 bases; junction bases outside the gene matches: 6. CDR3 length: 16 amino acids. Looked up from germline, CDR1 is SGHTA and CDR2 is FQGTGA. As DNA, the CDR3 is TGTGCCAGCAGCTTAAACGGCGGGAGGTTTTACAATGAGCAGTTCTTC. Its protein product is CASSLNGGRFYNEQFF.

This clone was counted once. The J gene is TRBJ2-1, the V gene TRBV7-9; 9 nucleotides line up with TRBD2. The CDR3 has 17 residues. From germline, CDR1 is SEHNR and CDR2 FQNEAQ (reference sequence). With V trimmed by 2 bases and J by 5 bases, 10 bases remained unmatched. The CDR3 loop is CASSLIPAGGLNNEQFF. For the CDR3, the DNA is TGTGCCAGCAGCTTAATCCCTGCGGGAGGGCTGAACAATGAGCAGTTCTTC.